This entry concerns a single TCR beta chain. What it binds is not known. The data are from a study of long-term antiretroviral therapy in people with HIV. Two or more post-ART PBMC samples, plus at least one pre-ART sample, were available for each donor. Each specimen consisted of roughly 0.9-10 million cryopreserved PBMC prior to extraction of DNA. The V end was cut by 0 bases, the J end by 0 bases, with 14 bases between. Germline CDR1 reads LGHNA; CDR2 reads YSLEER. This CDR3 region has 17 residues. The study's findings and limits: Repertoires with HIV possessed tighter CDR3 length spans than those of controls. At every time point, clones expanded before ART dominated the repertoire.

The assay used was immunoSEQ (version v3.0), run at survey level. Data came from immunoSEQ multiplex PCR; TCRdb stores just in-frame clones and leaves some out. The table includes 18,000 or so clones, around 80% detected once. The chain carries TRBV4-3 and TRBJ1-1; tentative D call: TRBD1 (6 bases). The TCR comes from a middle-aged woman with HIV. This sample comprised unsorted PBMCs, obtained at the start of antiretroviral therapy, before treatment. The CDR3 DNA follows: TGCGCCAGCAGCCAAGAGGTTCGGGGGGCCCTGAACACTGAAGCTTTCTTT. Protein product: CASSQEVRGALNTEAFF.